This T cell receptor (beta chain) is from a study of cytotoxic CD8 clonotypes in ibrutinib-treated CLL. Looking at the study overall: Partial response occurred in approximately 25 patients and complete response in 2; at median about 70 months, around 14 remained remitted and roughly 12 progressed. Whole-study findings and limits: On treatment, the uncommon public clonotypes contracted or remained stable.

As for this clone: Its antigen is still unknown.

The V end was cut by 9 bases, the J end by 0 bases, with 15 bases between. The CDR3 extends over 15 amino acids. Germline loops: CDR1 LGHNT, CDR2 FRNRAP. The protocol was immunoSEQ multiplex PCR, while the TCRdb copy is restricted to in-frame clones and leaves out a portion. The data show a few hundred thousand clones, approximately 80% seen once. This clonotype originated in a human donor with chronic lymphocytic leukemia. Sample: PBMCs, taken before ibrutinib treatment. The chain couples TRBV12-5 to TRBJ1-5; maybe TRBD1 (6 bases). This chain's CDR3 is CASTIQGNSNQPQHF. Written as DNA, the CDR3 is TGTGCTAGCACCATACAGGGCAATAGCAATCAGCCCCAGCATTTT.